This T cell receptor (beta chain) was recovered during a study of cytomegalovirus exposure and HLA in healthy donors. About the study: Unique TCRs numbering about 87 million, obtained from HLA-typed donors, made up an early data release.

CDR1 and CDR2 from the germline V gene are MGHRA and YSYEKL. V lost 1 base and J 0 bases, leaving 16 bases between the germline ends. This CDR3 has 18 residues. Findings of the study overall: Later analysis reportedly placed an Asian-associated ancestry cluster below the approximately 680-donor mean in N-insertions. The authors later linked a missense DCLRE1C variant to TCR beta V- and J-gene trimming. TCR beta chains numbering more than 150 were designated cytomegalovirus-associated.

Regarding this clone: What it binds is unknown.

The PCR was carried out with 60 Vbeta primers and 13 Jbeta primers. The table came from immunoSEQ multiplex PCR; TCRdb's copy has only in-frame clones and leaves some out. The sample consists of hundreds of thousands of clones, about 80% of them appearing once. The TCR originated in a male donor in good health and CMV-seronegative. The chain couples TRBV4-1 to TRBJ1-5; D gene unclear. Specimen: PBMCs. This CDR3 reads CASSQGGDDGDSNQPQHF. The CDR3 region has the DNA TGCGCCAGCAGCCAAGGGGGAGACGATGGGGATAGCAATCAGCCCCAGCATTTT.